The next 13 T cell receptor beta chains were all read from a single sample in a study of neurological immune-mediated disorders. Each CDR3 protein gets one entry after TCRdb re-called the 5' RACE reads with MiXCR. The sample yields approximately 130,000 distinct CDR3 sequences, roughly 3.2% seen once. Sequencing input: PBMCs. These receptors originate from a woman in her twenties or thirties with multiple sclerosis.

CDR3 sequence: CASSEAETDTQYF. CDR3 DNA sequence: TGTGCCAGCAGTGAAGCAGAAACAGATACGCAGTATTTT. J is TRBJ2-3 and V is TRBV6-1; no clear D gene. Germline values: CDR1 MNHNS, CDR2 SASEGT. This CDR3 is built from 13 residues. Trimming shortened V by 0 bases and J by 3 bases, and 4 bases separated the two germline ends.

This chain links TRBV11-2 with TRBJ2-1; no definite D call. Per germline, CDR1 SGHAT and CDR2 FQNNGV. Trimming cost V 1 base and J 6 bases, with 22 bases left between them. The CDR3 extends over 18 amino acids. The CDR3 loop is CASSLGLVRDVSGNEQFF. The DNA for the CDR3 is TGTGCCAGCAGCTTAGGGCTAGTACGTGATGTATCAGGCAATGAGCAGTTCTTC.

In its sample, this clonotype was seen many times. V usage is TRBV12-3 or TRBV12-4 and J usage is TRBJ2-7; D possibly corresponds to TRBD2 (6 bases). The CDR3 extends over 14 amino acids. The V end was cut by 5 bases, the J end by 0 bases, with 11 bases between. The CDR3 reads CASSVSGSSYEQYF. CDR3 sequence (DNA): TGTGCCAGCAGTGTTAGCGGAAGCTCCTACGAGCAGTACTTC.

The chain links TRBV14 to TRBJ2-2; 9 bases are a match to TRBD2. CDR3 length: 18 residues. In germline, CDR1 is SGHDN, CDR2 FVKESK. Trimming at V came to 0 bases and at J to 5 bases, leaving 10 bases not matched to a gene. The CDR3 DNA follows: TGTGCCAGCAGCCAAGATGCGGGGGGGCTAAGCGTGACCGGGGAGCTGTTTTTT. Its protein is CASSQDAGGLSVTGELFF.

The sample holds many counts of this clonotype. The chain combines TRBV7-2 with TRBJ2-1, with no clear D. The CDR3 covers 13 residues. V was cut by 6 bases and J by 0 bases, with 6 bases left in between. Germline V CDR1 and CDR2: SGHTA, FQGNSA. In DNA form, the CDR3 reads TGTGCCAGCAGACAAAGCTCCTACAATGAGCAGTTCTTC. It specifies CASRQSSYNEQFF. Using reference TRBV7-2 and TRBJ2-1 for the parts outside the CDR3, the full variable domain is GAGVSQSPSNKVTEKGKDVELRCDPISGHTALYWYRQSLGQGLEFLIYFQGNSAPDKSGLPSDRFSAERTGGSVSTLTIQRTQQEDSAVYLCASRQSSYNEQFFGPGTRLTVL.

The rearrangement uses TRBV5-6 and TRBJ2-1; 8 bases fit TRBD2. The V gene end was trimmed by 0 bases and the J gene end by 4 bases; junction bases not matched to a gene: 3. The CDR3 length is 15 residues. Germline CDR1 is SGHDT and CDR2 is YYEEEE. CDR3 bases: TGTGCCAGCAGCTTGGGTAGCGGGAAATACAATGAGCAGTTCTTC. Translated, it gives CASSLGSGKYNEQFF.

This clonotype has at least ten counts. The V call is TRBV4-3, the J call TRBJ1-1; 7 bases match TRBD1. Germline CDR1 is LGHNA and CDR2 is YSLEER. CDR3 size: 15 residues. Trimming cost V 1 base and J 5 bases; bases outside gene matches: 7. The CDR3 DNA sequence: TGCGCCAGCAGCCAAGGAAGGGGGCTCGGAACTGAAGCTTTCTTT. Encoded protein: CASSQGRGLGTEAFF.

This clonotype was seen repeatedly, ten times or more. This rearrangement joins TRBV6-2 or TRBV6-3 to TRBJ1-1; possibly TRBD1 for D (5 bases). This CDR3 comprises 13 residues. The germline CDR1 and CDR2 sequences are MNHEY and SVGEGT. Trimming took off 7 bases at V and 0 bases at J, with 9 bases between the two ends. This chain's CDR3 is CASIQGMNTEAFF. Here the CDR3 DNA reads TGTGCCAGCATCCAGGGCATGAACACTGAAGCTTTCTTT.

In this sample, this clonotype turned up a few times. V gene TRBV3-1 combines with J gene TRBJ2-5, with a tentative D call TRBD2 (6 bases). Germline CDR1 LGHDT, CDR2 YNNKEL (reference sequence). V lost 1 base, J lost 4 bases, and 16 bases lay in between. CDR3 length equals 16 residues. The CDR3 region has the DNA TGTGCCAGCAGCCAAGTAGCGGCGGCGTGGGGAGAGACCCAGTACTTC. Translating gives CASSQVAAAWGETQYF.

This clonotype was counted many times. The V call is TRBV5-1, the J call TRBJ1-1; D is unclear. V was clipped by 5 bases and J by 0 bases, with 14 bases between them. CDR3 length: 15 residues. The germline CDR1 and CDR2 sequences are SGHRS and YFSETQ. The CDR3 DNA follows: TGCGCCAGCAGACACCCTCCGGGGATGAACACTGAAGCTTTCTTT. Protein: CASRHPPGMNTEAFF.

This clonotype was seen only a few times. A read error may produce the germline difference seen at one junction end. DNA of the CDR3: TGCAGTGATAGAGTATTACAGGGGAAGGGCTACACCTTC. This codes for CSDRVLQGKGYTF. The chain employs TRBV20-1 and TRBJ1-2; 7 positions agree with TRBD1. Germline V gene lookup returns CDR1 DFQATT and CDR2 SNEGSKA (reference sequence). The CDR3 extends over 13 amino acids.

Many counts were recorded for this clonotype. The chain links TRBV5-1 to TRBJ1-4; 7 nucleotides agree with TRBD1. CDR1 SGHRS and CDR2 YFSETQ come from the germline V gene. The CDR3 has 14 residues. V dropped 0 bases and J dropped 8; count of bases not matched to a gene: 4. The CDR3 here is CASSLEGGREKLFF. DNA for the CDR3: TGCGCCAGCAGCTTGGAAGGGGGCAGAGAAAAACTGTTTTTT.

This clonotype has ten or more counts. The chain couples TRBV5-1 to TRBJ2-1; no reliable D call. The germline gives CDR1 SGHRS, CDR2 YFSETQ. V lost 2 bases to trimming and J lost 3 bases, with 9 bases between them. The CDR3 totals 14 residues. The CDR3 coding sequence is TGCGCCAGCAGCTTAGAAGCAAACTACAATGAGCAGTTCTTC. It translates to CASSLEANYNEQFF.